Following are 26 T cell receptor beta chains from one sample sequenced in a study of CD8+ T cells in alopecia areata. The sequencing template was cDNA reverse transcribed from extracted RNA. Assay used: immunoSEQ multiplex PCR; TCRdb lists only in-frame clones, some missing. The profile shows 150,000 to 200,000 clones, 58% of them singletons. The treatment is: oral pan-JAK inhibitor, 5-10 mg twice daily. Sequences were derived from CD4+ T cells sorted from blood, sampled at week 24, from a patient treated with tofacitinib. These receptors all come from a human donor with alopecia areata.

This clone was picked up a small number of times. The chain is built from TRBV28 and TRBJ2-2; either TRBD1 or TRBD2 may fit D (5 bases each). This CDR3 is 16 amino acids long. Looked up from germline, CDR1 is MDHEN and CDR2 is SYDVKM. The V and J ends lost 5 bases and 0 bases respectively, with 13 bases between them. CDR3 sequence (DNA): TGTGCCAGCAGTCTTGGAGTGGGACCGAACACCGGGGAGCTGTTTTTT. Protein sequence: CASSLGVGPNTGELFF.

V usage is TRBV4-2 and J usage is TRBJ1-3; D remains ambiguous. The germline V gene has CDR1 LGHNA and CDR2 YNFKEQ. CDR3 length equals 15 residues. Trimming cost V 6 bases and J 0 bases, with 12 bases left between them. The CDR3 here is CASRETGSSGNTIYF. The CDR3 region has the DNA TGTGCCAGCAGAGAGACCGGATCCTCTGGAAACACCATATATTTT.

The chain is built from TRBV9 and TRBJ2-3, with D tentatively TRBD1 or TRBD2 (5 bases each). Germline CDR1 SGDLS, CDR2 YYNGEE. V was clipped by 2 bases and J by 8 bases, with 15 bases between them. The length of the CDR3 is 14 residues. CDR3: CASSVGYGDGTQYF. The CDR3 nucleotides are TGTGCCAGCAGCGTCGGATACGGGGACGGTACGCAGTATTTT.

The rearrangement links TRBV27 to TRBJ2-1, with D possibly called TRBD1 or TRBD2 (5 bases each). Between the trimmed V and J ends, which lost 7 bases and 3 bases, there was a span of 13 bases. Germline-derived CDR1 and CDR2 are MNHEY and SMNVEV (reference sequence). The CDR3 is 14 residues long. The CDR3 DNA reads TGTGCCAGCACCCGGGACGTAAACTACAATGAGCAGTTCTTC. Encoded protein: CASTRDVNYNEQFF.

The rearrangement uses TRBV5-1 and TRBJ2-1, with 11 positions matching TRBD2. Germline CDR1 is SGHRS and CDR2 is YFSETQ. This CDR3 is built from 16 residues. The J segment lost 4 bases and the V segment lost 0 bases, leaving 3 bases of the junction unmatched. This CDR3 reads CASSLDGTSGYNEQFF. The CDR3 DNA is TGCGCCAGCAGCTTGGACGGGACTAGCGGTTACAATGAGCAGTTCTTC.

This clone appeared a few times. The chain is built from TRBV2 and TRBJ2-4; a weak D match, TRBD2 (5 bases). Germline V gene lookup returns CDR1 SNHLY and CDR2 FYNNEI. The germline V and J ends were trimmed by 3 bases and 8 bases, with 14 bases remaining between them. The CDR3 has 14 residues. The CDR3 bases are TGTGCCAGCAGTGATATCCGGGGTGTTGACATTCAGTACTTC. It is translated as CASSDIRGVDIQYF.

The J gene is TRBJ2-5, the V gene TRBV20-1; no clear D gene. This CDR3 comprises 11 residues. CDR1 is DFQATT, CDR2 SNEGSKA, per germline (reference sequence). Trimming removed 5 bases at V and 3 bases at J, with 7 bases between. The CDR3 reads CSAPMEETQYF. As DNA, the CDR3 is TGCAGTGCTCCGATGGAAGAGACCCAGTACTTC.

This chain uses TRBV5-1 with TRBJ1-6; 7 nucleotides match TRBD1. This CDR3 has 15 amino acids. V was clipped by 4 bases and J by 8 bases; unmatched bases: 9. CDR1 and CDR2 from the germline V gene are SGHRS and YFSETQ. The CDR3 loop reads CASSPNRGQYSPLHF. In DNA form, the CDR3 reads TGCGCCAGCAGCCCTAACAGGGGTCAGTATTCACCCCTCCACTTT. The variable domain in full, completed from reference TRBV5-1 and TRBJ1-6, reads KAGVTQTPRYLIKTRGQQVTLSCSPISGHRSVSWYQQTPGQGLQFLFEYFSETQRNKGNFPGRFSGRQFSNSRSEMNVSTLELGDSALYLCASSPNRGQYSPLHFGNGTRLTVT.

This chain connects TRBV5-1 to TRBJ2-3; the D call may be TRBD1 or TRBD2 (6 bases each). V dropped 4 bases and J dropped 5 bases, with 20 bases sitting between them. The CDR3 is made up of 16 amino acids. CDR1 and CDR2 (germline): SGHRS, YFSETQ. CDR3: CASSPAPEGGGDTQYF. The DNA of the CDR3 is TGCGCCAGCAGCCCCGCTCCTGAGGGGGGAGGAGATACGCAGTATTTT.

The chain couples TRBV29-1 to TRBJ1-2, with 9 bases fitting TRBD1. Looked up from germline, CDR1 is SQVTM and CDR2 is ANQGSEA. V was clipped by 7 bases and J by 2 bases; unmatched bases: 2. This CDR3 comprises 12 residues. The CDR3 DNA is TGCAGCGGGGGGACAGGGAACTATGGCTACACCTTC. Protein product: CSGGTGNYGYTF.

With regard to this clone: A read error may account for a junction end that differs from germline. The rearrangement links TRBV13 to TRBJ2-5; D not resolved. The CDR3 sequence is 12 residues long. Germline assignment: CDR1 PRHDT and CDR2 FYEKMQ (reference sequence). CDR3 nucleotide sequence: TGTGCCAGCAGCAGAGGACCGAATCTCTGGGACTTC. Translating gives CASSRGPNLWDF.

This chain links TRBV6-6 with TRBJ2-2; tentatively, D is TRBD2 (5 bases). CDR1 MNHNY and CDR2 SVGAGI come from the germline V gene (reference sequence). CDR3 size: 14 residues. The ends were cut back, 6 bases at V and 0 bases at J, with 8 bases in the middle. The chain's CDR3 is CASRSLANTGELFF. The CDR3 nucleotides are TGTGCCAGCAGGTCACTAGCGAACACCGGGGAGCTGTTTTTT.

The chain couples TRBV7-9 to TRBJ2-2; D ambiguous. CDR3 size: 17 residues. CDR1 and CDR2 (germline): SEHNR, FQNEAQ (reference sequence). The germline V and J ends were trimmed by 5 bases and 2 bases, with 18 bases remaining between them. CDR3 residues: CASSPDQMGNNTGELFF. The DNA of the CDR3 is TGTGCCAGCAGCCCCGATCAGATGGGTAACAACACCGGGGAGCTGTTTTTT. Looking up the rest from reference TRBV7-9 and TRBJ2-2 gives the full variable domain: DTGVSQNPRHKITKRGQNVTFRCDPISEHNRLYWYRQTLGQGPEFLTYFQNEAQLEKSRLLSDRFSAERPKGSFSTLEIQRTEQGDSAMYLCASSPDQMGNNTGELFFGEGSRLTVL.

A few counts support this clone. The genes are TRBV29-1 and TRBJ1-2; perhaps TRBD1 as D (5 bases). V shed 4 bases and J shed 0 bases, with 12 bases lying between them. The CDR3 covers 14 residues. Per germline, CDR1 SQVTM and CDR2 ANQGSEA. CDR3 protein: CSVAGHRANYGYTF. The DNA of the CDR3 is TGCAGCGTTGCTGGACATAGAGCTAACTATGGCTACACCTTC. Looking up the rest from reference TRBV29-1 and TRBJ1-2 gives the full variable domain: SAVISQKPSRDICQRGTSLTIQCQVDSQVTMMFWYRQQPGQSLTLIATANQGSEATYESGFVIDKFPISRPNLTFSTLTVSNMSPEDSSIYLCSVAGHRANYGYTFGSGTRLTVV.

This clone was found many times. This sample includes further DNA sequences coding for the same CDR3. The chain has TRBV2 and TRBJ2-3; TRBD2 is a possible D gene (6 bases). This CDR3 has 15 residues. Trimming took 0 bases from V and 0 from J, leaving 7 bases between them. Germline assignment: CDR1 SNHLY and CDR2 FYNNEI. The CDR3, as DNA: TGTGCCAGCAGTGAAGCCGGGGGAAGCACAGATACGCAGTATTTT. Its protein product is CASSEAGGSTDTQYF.

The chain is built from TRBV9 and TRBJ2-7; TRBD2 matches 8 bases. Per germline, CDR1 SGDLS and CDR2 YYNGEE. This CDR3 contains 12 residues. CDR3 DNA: TGTGTTAACATCGGGGGGGCAAATGAGCAGTACTTC. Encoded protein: CVNIGGANEQYF.

The CDR3 DNA reads as TGTGCCAGCAGTTTATATGGCACAGATACGCAGTATTTT. It codes for CASSLYGTDTQYF. The rearrangement joins TRBV27 to TRBJ2-3; no clear D. Germline CDR1 MNHEY, CDR2 SMNVEV (reference sequence). This CDR3 contains 13 residues. Trimming took off 1 base at V and 1 base at J, with 3 bases between the two ends.

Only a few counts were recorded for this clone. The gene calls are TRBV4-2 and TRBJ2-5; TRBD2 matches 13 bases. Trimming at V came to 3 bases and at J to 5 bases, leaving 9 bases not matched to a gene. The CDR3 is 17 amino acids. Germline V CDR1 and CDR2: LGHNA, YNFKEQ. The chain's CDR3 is CASSHRTSGGVGETQYF. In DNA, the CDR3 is TGTGCCAGCAGCCACCGGACTAGCGGGGGTGTCGGGGAGACCCAGTACTTC.

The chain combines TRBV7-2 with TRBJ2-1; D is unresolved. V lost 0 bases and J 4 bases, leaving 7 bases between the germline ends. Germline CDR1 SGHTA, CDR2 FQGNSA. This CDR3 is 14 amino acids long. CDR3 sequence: CASSLAREYNEQFF. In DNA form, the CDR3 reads TGTGCCAGCAGCTTAGCGCGTGAATACAATGAGCAGTTCTTC.

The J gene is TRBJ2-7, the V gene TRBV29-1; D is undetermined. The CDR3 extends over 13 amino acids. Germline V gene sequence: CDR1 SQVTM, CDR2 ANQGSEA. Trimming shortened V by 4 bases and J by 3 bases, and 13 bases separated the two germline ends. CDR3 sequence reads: CSVGTPSDYEQYF. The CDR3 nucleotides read TGCAGCGTTGGGACCCCCTCCGACTACGAGCAGTACTTC.

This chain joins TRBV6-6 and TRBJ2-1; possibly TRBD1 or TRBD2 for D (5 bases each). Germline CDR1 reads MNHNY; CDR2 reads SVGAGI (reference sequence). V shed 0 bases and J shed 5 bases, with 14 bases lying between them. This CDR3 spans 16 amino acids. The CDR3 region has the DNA TGTGCCAGCAGTTACTCGACATCAGGGAGACACAATGAGCAGTTCTTC. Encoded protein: CASSYSTSGRHNEQFF.

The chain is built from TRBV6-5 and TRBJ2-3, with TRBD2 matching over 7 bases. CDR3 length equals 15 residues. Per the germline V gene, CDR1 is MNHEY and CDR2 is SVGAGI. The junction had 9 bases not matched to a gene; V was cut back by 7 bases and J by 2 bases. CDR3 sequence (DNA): TGTGCCAGCACTCAGGCGGGGGACGCCACAGATACGCAGTATTTT. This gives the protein CASTQAGDATDTQYF.

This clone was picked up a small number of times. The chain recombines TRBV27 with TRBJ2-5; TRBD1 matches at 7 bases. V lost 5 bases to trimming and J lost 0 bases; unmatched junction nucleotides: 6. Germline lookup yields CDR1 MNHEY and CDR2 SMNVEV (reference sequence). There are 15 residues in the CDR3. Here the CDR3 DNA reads TGTGCCAGCAGTCTCGGGACAGTGCACCAAGAGACCCAGTACTTC. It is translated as CASSLGTVHQETQYF.

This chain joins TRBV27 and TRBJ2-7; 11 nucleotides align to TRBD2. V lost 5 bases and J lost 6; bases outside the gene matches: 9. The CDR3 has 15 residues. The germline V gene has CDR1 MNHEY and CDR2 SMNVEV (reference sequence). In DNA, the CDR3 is TGTGCCAGCAGTACAAAACTAGCGGGGGAATCCGAGCAGTACTTC. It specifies CASSTKLAGESEQYF.

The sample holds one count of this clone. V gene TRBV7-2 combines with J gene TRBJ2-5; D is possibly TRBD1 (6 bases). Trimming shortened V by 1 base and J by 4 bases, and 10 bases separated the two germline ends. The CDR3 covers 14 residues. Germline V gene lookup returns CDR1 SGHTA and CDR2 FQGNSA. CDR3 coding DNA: TGTGCCAGCAGCTTAGTAACAGGGTTAGAGACCCAGTACTTC. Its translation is CASSLVTGLETQYF.

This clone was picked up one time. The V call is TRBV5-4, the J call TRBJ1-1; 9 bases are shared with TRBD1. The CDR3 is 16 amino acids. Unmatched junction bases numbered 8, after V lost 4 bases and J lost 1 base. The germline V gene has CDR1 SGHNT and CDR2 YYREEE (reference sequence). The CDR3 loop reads CASSLGQGRGNTEAFF. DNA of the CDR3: TGTGCCAGCAGCCTCGGACAGGGGAGGGGGAACACTGAAGCTTTCTTT.